This T cell receptor beta chain is from a study of beta chain features in type 1 diabetes. Comments on this clone: Its antigen is unknown.

CD4+ naive, central memory, regulatory and stem cell-like memory subsets were isolated by sorting on CD45RO/CCR7/CD25/CD127/CD95/CD27. Per germline, CDR1 SGHAT and CDR2 FQNNGV. This CDR3 spans 13 amino acids. Between the trimmed V and J ends, which lost 5 bases and 5 bases, there was a span of 12 bases. Study-level findings and limits: Significant though moderate, a shortening of TCRB CDR3s appeared in all four CD4+ subsets of Type 1 diabetes patients. High TCR expression in some cells could lead to their over-representation in cDNA sequencing. Patients and controls would be equally affected if PCR favored shorter templates.

Expressed TCRB transcripts were sequenced because the isolated RNA had all been reverse transcribed beforehand. Sequenced by immunoSEQ multiplex PCR; TCRdb stores in-frame clones only, minus some. The repertoire consists of about 340,000 clones, with roughly 14% occurring once and the leading ten covering roughly 0.016%. The V gene is TRBV11-2, the J gene TRBJ1-2, with D uncertain. The origin of this receptor is a woman aged 18-29 years with type 1 diabetes. The sequenced material came from naive CD4+ T cells from blood. CDR3 sequence reads: CASSHGVGYGYTF. The CDR3 DNA follows: TGTGCCAGCAGCCACGGGGTAGGGTATGGCTACACCTTC.